The entry that follows covers one T cell receptor beta chain sequence. Its antigen is still unknown. This sample stems from a study of post-analysis software for immune sequencing data. Study-wide results and limits: Patients carried several TRBV segments more frequently than controls did, and TRBV5-6, TRBV5-1 and TRBV20-1 were among them.

V was pared by 6 bases and J by 1 base, with 10 bases between. CDR1 is DFQATT, CDR2 SNEGSKA, per germline (reference sequence). This CDR3 is built from 12 residues. TCR beta cDNA libraries included unique molecular identifiers. TCRdb re-analysed the PCR reads in MiXCR, keeping a single row per CDR3 protein. The table shows under 200,000 distinct CDR3 sequences, with around 36% occurring only once. The genes are TRBV20-1 and TRBJ2-7; TRBD1 might be the D (6 bases). The sequence was collected from a girl aged 5-17 years with multiple sclerosis. The sequencing here drew on blood, taken after autologous hematopoietic stem cell transplantation. The CDR3 sequence is CSASDSSYEQYF. CDR3 DNA sequence: TGCAGTGCATCGGACAGTTCCTACGAGCAGTACTTC.